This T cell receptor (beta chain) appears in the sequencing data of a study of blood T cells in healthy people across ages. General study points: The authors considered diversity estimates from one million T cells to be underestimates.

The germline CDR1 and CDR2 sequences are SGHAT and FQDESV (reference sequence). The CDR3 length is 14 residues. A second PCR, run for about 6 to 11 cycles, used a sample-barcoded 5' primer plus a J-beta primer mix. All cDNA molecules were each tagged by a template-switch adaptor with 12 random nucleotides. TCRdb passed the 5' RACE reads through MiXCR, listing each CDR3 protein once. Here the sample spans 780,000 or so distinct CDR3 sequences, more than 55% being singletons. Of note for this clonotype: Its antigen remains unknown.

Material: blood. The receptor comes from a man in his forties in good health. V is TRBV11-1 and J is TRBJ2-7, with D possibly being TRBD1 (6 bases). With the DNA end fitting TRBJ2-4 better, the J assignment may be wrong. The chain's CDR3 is CASSPTGSRGIQYF. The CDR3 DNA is TGTGCCAGCAGCCCAACAGGGAGCAGGGGCATTCAGTACTTC.